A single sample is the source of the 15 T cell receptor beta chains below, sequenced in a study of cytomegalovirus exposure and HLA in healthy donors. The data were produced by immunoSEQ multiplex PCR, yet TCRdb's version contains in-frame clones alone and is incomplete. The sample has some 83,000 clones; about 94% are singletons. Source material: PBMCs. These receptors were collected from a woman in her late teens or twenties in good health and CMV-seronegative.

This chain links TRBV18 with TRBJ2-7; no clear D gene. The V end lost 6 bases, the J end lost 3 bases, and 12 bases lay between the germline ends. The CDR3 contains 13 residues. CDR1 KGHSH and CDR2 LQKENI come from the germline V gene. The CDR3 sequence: CASSTTSFYEQYF. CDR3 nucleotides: TGTGCCAGCTCCACGACTTCATTCTACGAGCAGTACTTC.

In nucleotides, the CDR3 is TGTGCCAGCAGCGTTACTACAGGGACCCACGAGCAGTACTTC. Residues: CASSVTTGTHEQYF. The V call is TRBV9, the J call TRBJ2-7; the D gene is possibly TRBD1 (6 bases). Germline CDR1 is SGDLS and CDR2 is YYNGEE. V lost 2 bases, J lost 5 bases, and 14 bases lay in between. CDR3 length: 14 residues.

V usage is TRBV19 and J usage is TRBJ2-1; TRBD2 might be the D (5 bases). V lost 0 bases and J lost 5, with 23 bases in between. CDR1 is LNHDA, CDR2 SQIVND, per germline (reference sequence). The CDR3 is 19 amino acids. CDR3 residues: CASSIERNGGLSSNNEQFF. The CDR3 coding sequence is TGTGCCAGTAGTATAGAGCGGAACGGAGGTCTTTCCTCGAACAATGAGCAGTTCTTC.

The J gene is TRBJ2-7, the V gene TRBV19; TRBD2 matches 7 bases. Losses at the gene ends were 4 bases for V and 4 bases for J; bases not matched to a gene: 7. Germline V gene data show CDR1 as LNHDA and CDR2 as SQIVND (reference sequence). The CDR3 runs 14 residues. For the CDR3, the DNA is TGTGCCAGTAGTACGGCGGGAGTTGGGTACGAGCAGTACTTC. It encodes CASSTAGVGYEQYF. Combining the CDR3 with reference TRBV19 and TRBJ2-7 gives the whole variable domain DGGITQSPKYLFRKEGQNVTLSCEQNLNHDAMYWYRQDPGQGLRLIYYSQIVNDFQKGDIAEGYSVSREKKESFPLTVTSAQKNPTAFYLCASSTAGVGYEQYFGPGTRLTVT.

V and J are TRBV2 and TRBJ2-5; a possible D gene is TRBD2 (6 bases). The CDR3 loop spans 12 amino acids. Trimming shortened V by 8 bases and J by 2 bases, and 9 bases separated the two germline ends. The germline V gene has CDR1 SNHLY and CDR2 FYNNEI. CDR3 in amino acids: CASREIQETQYF. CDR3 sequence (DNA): TGTGCCAGCCGGGAGATACAAGAGACCCAGTACTTC.

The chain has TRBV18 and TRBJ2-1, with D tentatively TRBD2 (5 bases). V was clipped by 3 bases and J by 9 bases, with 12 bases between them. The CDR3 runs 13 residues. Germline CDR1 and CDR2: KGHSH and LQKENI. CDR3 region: CASSPSRDIEQFF. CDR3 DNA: TGTGCCAGCTCACCTTCTCGGGATATTGAGCAGTTCTTC.

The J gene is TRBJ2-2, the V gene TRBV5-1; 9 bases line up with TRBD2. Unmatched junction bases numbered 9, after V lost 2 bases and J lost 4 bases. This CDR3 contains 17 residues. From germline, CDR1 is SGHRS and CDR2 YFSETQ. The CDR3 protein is CASSLAGGSFGTGELFF. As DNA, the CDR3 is TGCGCCAGCAGCTTAGCGGGAGGTTCTTTTGGCACCGGGGAGCTGTTTTTT.

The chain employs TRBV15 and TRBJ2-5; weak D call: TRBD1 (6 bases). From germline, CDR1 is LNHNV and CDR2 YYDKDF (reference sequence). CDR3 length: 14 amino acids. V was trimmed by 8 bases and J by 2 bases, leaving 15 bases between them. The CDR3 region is CATSVDSRQETQYF. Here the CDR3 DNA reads TGTGCCACCTCCGTGGACAGCCGGCAAGAGACCCAGTACTTC.

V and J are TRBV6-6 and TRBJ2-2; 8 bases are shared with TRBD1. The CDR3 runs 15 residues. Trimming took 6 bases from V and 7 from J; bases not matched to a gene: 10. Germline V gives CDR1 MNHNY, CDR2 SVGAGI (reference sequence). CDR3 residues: CASSRTGNDNGELFF. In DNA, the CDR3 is TGTGCCAGCAGCCGGACAGGGAACGACAACGGGGAGCTGTTTTTT.

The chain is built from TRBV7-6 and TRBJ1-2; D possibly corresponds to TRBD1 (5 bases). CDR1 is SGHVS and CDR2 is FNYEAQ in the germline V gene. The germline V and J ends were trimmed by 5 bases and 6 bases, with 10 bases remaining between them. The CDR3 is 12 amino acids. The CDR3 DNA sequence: TGTGCCAGCAGCACCACAGGAAATGGCTACACCTTC. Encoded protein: CASSTTGNGYTF.

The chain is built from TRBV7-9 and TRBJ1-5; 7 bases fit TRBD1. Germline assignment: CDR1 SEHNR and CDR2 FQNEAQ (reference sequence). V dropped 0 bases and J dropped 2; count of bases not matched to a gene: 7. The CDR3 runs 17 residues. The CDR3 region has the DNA TGTGCCAGCAGCTTAGCAAGAACAGGGGAGCGCAATCAGCCCCAGCATTTT. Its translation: CASSLARTGERNQPQHF.

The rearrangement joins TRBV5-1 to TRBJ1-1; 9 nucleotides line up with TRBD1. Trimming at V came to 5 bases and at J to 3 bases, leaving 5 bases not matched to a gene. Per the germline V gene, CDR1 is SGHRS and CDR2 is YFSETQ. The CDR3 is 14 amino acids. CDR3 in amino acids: CASSMDRGHTEAFF. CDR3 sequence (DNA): TGCGCCAGCAGTATGGACAGGGGACACACTGAAGCTTTCTTT. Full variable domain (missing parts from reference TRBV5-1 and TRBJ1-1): KAGVTQTPRYLIKTRGQQVTLSCSPISGHRSVSWYQQTPGQGLQFLFEYFSETQRNKGNFPGRFSGRQFSNSRSEMNVSTLELGDSALYLCASSMDRGHTEAFFGQGTRLTVV.

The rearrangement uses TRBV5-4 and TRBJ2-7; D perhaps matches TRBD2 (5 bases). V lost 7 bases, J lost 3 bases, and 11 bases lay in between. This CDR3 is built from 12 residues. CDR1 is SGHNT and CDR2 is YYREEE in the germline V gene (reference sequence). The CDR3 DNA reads TGTGCCAGCGTCGACGAGGGCTACGAGCAGTACTTC. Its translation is CASVDEGYEQYF.

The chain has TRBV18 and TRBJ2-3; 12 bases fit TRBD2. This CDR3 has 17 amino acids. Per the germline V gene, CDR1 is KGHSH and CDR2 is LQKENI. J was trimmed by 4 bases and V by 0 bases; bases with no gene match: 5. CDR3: CASSPPASGGAADTQYF. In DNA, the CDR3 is TGTGCCAGCTCACCACCGGCTAGCGGGGGGGCTGCAGATACGCAGTATTTT.

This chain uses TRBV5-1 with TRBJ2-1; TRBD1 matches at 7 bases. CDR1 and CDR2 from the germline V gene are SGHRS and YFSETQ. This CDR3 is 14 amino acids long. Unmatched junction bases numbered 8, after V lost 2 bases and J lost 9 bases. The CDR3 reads CASSFDRVGSEQFF. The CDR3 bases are TGCGCCAGCAGCTTCGACAGGGTGGGGAGTGAGCAGTTCTTC.